This TCR beta chain was captured in a study of blood T cells in healthy people across ages. Across the whole study: About one barcoded beta molecule per two T cells came from capture by template switching.

It was with a sample-barcoded 5' primer and a J-beta primer mix that a second PCR of roughly 6 to 11 cycles was run. In TCRdb, the 5' RACE reads were re-called with MiXCR into one record per CDR3 protein. In the table there are around 1,000,000 distinct CDR3 sequences, approximately 25% of which are singletons. This CDR3 is 14 amino acids long. Germline V CDR1 and CDR2: SGHTA, FQGNSA. These sequences were also reported in another study, on T cells of mothers and their children.

The rearrangement uses TRBV7-2 and TRBJ2-5, with D possibly matching TRBD2 (6 bases). TRBJ2-1 matches the DNA end more closely, so the J call is doubtful. The source is a girl under 10 years old in good health. Sequencing was carried out using blood. This CDR3 reads CASSSPAGRSEQFF. CDR3 nucleotides: TGTGCCAGCAGCTCCCCCGCAGGGAGGAGTGAGCAGTTCTTC.